This T cell receptor (beta chain) emerged from a study of shared clonotypes between healthy human individuals. Overall study: Donor ages ranged 18 to 49 years: a couple of women, a few men. Study results and caveats: An expected dependence of interdonor clonotype sharing on sequencing depth was noted. The generation probabilities recorded for non-shared clonotypes fell below those of clonotypes shared by all four donors.

The donors, healthy adults who were HIV-negative, had experienced no recent acute infections or vaccinations. Generated by immunoSEQ multiplex PCR, the TCRdb table keeps only in-frame clones and is missing some. The sample shows approximately 1.5 million clones, less than 99% of them seen only once. With respect to this clone: Its antigen is not known.

The V end was cut by 5 bases, the J end by 5 bases, with 15 bases between. From germline, CDR1 is SGHTA and CDR2 FQGNSA. The CDR3 loop spans 14 amino acids. The sequencing input was naive CD4+ T cells sorted from blood. Subset noted: CD45RA+ positively selected. The source is a man younger than 45 in good health. This chain joins TRBV7-2 and TRBJ2-5; no definite D call. CDR3 coding DNA: TGTGCCAGCAGCCCCGGTCCGGGCCTCGAGACCCAGTACTTC. As protein: CASSPGPGLETQYF.